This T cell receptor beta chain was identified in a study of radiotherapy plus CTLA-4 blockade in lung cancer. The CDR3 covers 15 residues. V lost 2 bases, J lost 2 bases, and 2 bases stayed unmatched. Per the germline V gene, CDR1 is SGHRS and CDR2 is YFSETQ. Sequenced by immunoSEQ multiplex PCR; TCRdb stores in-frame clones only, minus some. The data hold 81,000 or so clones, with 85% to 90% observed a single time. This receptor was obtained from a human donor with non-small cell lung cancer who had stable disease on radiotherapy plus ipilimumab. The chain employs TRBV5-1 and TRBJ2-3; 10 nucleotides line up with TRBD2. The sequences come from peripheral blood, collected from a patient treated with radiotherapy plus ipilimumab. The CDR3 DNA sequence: TGCGCCAGCAGCTTAGCGGGAGGGCCCACAGATACGCAGTATTTT. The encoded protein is CASSLAGGPTDTQYF.